The clone carrying this TCR beta chain was counted a single time. Original processing notes: Reference gene primer amplification gave nucleated cell count estimates. Assay: immunoSEQ multiplex PCR; the TCRdb copy retains only in-frame clones and omits some. That table is the source of V, J and clone size, and D and trimming were worked out from the DNA. The sample lists over 65,000 clones; 80% were seen once. The record originates from a study of blood T cell repertoires in COVID-19. At the level of the study: PBMCs, B-cell-depleted T cells, or T cells were the source of the cDNA or gDNA that made up the material.

Germline V gene lookup returns CDR1 SGHTA and CDR2 FQGNSA. V trimming: 1 base; J trimming: 3 bases; junction bases outside the gene matches: 6. The CDR3 totals 16 residues. This receptor was identified in a woman in her thirties or forties with active or convalescent COVID-19. The chain joins TRBV7-2 to TRBJ2-3, with 8 bases identical to TRBD1. Source material: peripheral blood. In nucleotides, the CDR3 is TGTGCCAGCAGCTTAGGTTGGACAGGGAGTACAGATACGCAGTATTTT. Amino acids: CASSLGWTGSTDTQYF. The variable domain in full, with the rest retrieved from reference TRBV7-2 and TRBJ2-3, is GAGVSQSPSNKVTEKGKDVELRCDPISGHTALYWYRQSLGQGLEFLIYFQGNSAPDKSGLPSDRFSAERTGGSVSTLTIQRTQQEDSAVYLCASSLGWTGSTDTQYFGPGTRLTVL.